These T cell receptor beta chains were read from a single sample in a study of T cells after posttransplantation cyclophosphamide. TCRdb keeps only in-frame clones here, not all; method: immunoSEQ multiplex PCR. Listed for the sample are 40,000 to 55,000 clones, none seen a single time. Input material: PBMCs. The source is a man aged 35-49 years in good health, CMV-negative, and a related stem cell transplant donor. The CDR3 runs from the conserved cysteine through the conserved F or W. Each record gives: D gene, J gene, V gene, clone size, CDR3 protein, CDR3 DNA. D genes are given only for firm matches. Size tells how often a clone was seen (once, few, many) or the class of an expanded clone, and some rows leave it out.

D gene: .
J gene: TRBJ2-2
V gene: TRBV6-1
clone size: many
CDR3 protein: CASSPQNTGELFF
CDR3 DNA: TGTGCCAGCAGTCCACAGAACACCGGGGAGCTGTTTTTT

D gene: TRBD1
J gene: TRBJ2-5
V gene: TRBV28
clone size: many
CDR3 protein: CASSSGTAKRESQYF
CDR3 DNA: TGTGCCAGCAGTTCCGGGACAGCCAAAAGAGAGTCCCAGTACTTC

D gene: TRBD2
J gene: TRBJ2-2
V gene: TRBV11-3
clone size: many
CDR3 protein: CASSVTSGRAYTGELFF
CDR3 DNA: TGTGCCAGCAGCGTGACTAGCGGGAGGGCCTACACCGGGGAGCTGTTTTTT

D gene: TRBD2
J gene: TRBJ2-1
V gene: TRBV7-9
clone size: few
CDR3 protein: CASSLVSGTSGRDNEQFF
CDR3 DNA: TGTGCCAGCAGCTTAGTTTCCGGGACTAGCGGGAGGGACAATGAGCAGTTCTTC

D gene: .
J gene: TRBJ1-5
V gene: TRBV30
clone size: many
CDR3 protein: CAWSVGQNQPQHF
CDR3 DNA: TGTGCCTGGAGTGTTGGGCAGAATCAGCCCCAGCATTTT

D gene: TRBD1
J gene: TRBJ1-2
V gene: TRBV10-3
clone size: many
CDR3 protein: CAISEGQGAGYTF
CDR3 DNA: TGTGCCATCAGCGAGGGACAGGGTGCCGGCTACACCTTC

D gene: .
J gene: TRBJ1-4
V gene: TRBV10-3
clone size: many
CDR3 protein: CAISDSGGANEKLFF
CDR3 DNA: TGTGCCATCAGTGACTCGGGGGGCGCTAATGAAAAACTGTTTTTT

D gene: TRBD1
J gene: TRBJ1-5
V gene: TRBV2
clone size: many
CDR3 protein: CASSRGQVGQPQHF
CDR3 DNA: TGTGCCAGCAGCCGGGGACAGGTGGGTCAGCCCCAGCATTTT

D gene: .
J gene: TRBJ2-7
V gene: TRBV6-5
clone size: few
CDR3 protein: CASSTQEVSYEQYF
CDR3 DNA: TGTGCCAGCAGTACACAGGAAGTTAGCTACGAGCAGTACTTC

D gene: TRBD2
J gene: TRBJ2-1
V gene: TRBV27
clone size: many
CDR3 protein: CASSSPGAGGGNEQFF
CDR3 DNA: TGTGCCAGCAGCTCCCCTGGAGCGGGAGGGGGCAATGAGCAGTTCTTC

D gene: .
J gene: TRBJ2-7
V gene: TRBV6-1
clone size: many
CDR3 protein: CASNVQGAQQYF
CDR3 DNA: TGTGCCAGCAATGTACAGGGCGCCCAGCAGTACTTC

D gene: .
J gene: TRBJ2-2
V gene: TRBV4-2
clone size: many
CDR3 protein: CASSQGTPNTGELFF
CDR3 DNA: TGTGCCAGCAGCCAAGGGACACCCAACACCGGGGAGCTGTTTTTT

D gene: .
J gene: TRBJ1-2
V gene: TRBV7-9
clone size: many
CDR3 protein: CASSLERRVEGYTF
CDR3 DNA: TGTGCCAGCAGCTTAGAGCGCAGGGTGGAAGGCTACACCTTC

D gene: TRBD2
J gene: TRBJ2-7
V gene: TRBV27
clone size: many
CDR3 protein: CASRVAGGYEQYF
CDR3 DNA: TGTGCCAGCAGGGTGGCGGGGGGCTACGAGCAGTACTTC

D gene: .
J gene: TRBJ2-4
V gene: TRBV2
clone size: many
CDR3 protein: CASSVQSLAKNIQYF
CDR3 DNA: TGTGCCAGCAGTGTACAATCTCTAGCCAAAAACATTCAGTACTTC

D gene: TRBD1
J gene: TRBJ2-7
V gene: TRBV6-5
clone size: many
CDR3 protein: CASSYGDRASSEQYF
CDR3 DNA: TGTGCCAGCAGTTACGGGGACAGGGCTTCCAGCGAGCAGTACTTC

D gene: TRBD2
J gene: TRBJ2-7
V gene: TRBV5-8
clone size: many
CDR3 protein: CASSLAASGRREQYF
CDR3 DNA: TGTGCCAGCAGCTTGGCCGCGAGCGGGAGGAGAGAGCAGTACTTC

D gene: .
J gene: TRBJ1-2
V gene: TRBV7-9
clone size: many
CDR3 protein: CASSLYGVGGAEGYTF
CDR3 DNA: TGTGCCAGCAGCTTATACGGTGTTGGGGGCGCAGAAGGCTACACCTTC

D gene: .
J gene: TRBJ1-5
V gene: TRBV6-1
clone size: .
CDR3 protein: CASSFQRNSNQPQHF
CDR3 DNA: TGTGCCAGCAGTTTCCAGCGAAATAGCAATCAGCCCCAGCATTTT

D gene: TRBD2
J gene: TRBJ2-7
V gene: TRBV5-1
clone size: many
CDR3 protein: CASSPGISGNPYEQYF
CDR3 DNA: TGCGCCAGCAGCCCCGGGATTAGCGGGAACCCCTACGAGCAGTACTTC

D gene: TRBD1
J gene: TRBJ1-6
V gene: TRBV5-1
clone size: many
CDR3 protein: CASSPGTAFGSPLHF
CDR3 DNA: TGCGCCAGCAGCCCCGGGACAGCCTTCGGTTCACCCCTCCACTTT

D gene: .
J gene: TRBJ2-1
V gene: TRBV4-1
clone size: many
CDR3 protein: CASSLSSSYNEQFF
CDR3 DNA: TGCGCCAGCAGCCTTAGTAGTAGCTACAATGAGCAGTTCTTC

D gene: .
J gene: TRBJ2-5
V gene: TRBV7-9
clone size: many
CDR3 protein: CASSSWTEKETQYF
CDR3 DNA: TGTGCCAGCAGCTCCTGGACAGAAAAAGAGACCCAGTACTTC

D gene: .
J gene: TRBJ2-7
V gene: TRBV5-1
clone size: many
CDR3 protein: CARGDVGYEQYF
CDR3 DNA: TGCGCCAGAGGAGATGTCGGCTACGAGCAGTACTTC

D gene: TRBD1
J gene: TRBJ2-2
V gene: TRBV7-9
clone size: many
CDR3 protein: CASSSIPGQGATGELFF
CDR3 DNA: TGTGCCAGCAGCTCAATACCGGGACAGGGAGCCACCGGGGAGCTGTTTTTT

D gene: .
J gene: TRBJ2-3
V gene: TRBV7-9
clone size: many
CDR3 protein: CASSLVFSGLETDTQYF
CDR3 DNA: TGTGCCAGCAGCTTAGTGTTTTCCGGGTTAGAAACAGATACGCAGTATTTT

D gene: .
J gene: TRBJ2-7
V gene: TRBV7-2
clone size: many
CDR3 protein: CASSPAYEQYF
CDR3 DNA: TGTGCCAGCAGCCCAGCCTACGAGCAGTACTTC

D gene: .
J gene: TRBJ2-1
V gene: TRBV27
clone size: many
CDR3 protein: CATKHPREFLYNEQFF
CDR3 DNA: TGTGCCACCAAGCACCCGCGGGAATTCCTCTACAATGAGCAGTTCTTC

D gene: TRBD2
J gene: TRBJ2-3
V gene: TRBV6-4
clone size: many
CDR3 protein: CASSQTSGSTDTQYF
CDR3 DNA: TGTGCCAGCAGTCAGACTAGCGGGAGTACCGATACGCAGTATTTT

D gene: TRBD2
J gene: TRBJ2-5
V gene: TRBV7-2
clone size: many
CDR3 protein: CASSQGLAEVGETQYF
CDR3 DNA: TGTGCCAGCAGCCAGGGACTAGCGGAGGTCGGAGAGACCCAGTACTTC

D gene: .
J gene: TRBJ1-1
V gene: TRBV14
clone size: many
CDR3 protein: CASSQDLAGAGTEAFF
CDR3 DNA: TGTGCCAGCAGCCAAGATCTGGCAGGGGCGGGCACTGAAGCTTTCTTT

D gene: TRBD2
J gene: TRBJ2-7
V gene: TRBV5-1
clone size: many
CDR3 protein: CASSLGRAGGPVWYEQYF
CDR3 DNA: TGCGCCAGCAGCTTGGGAAGAGCGGGAGGGCCGGTGTGGTACGAGCAGTACTTC

D gene: .
J gene: TRBJ2-5
V gene: TRBV6-5
clone size: many
CDR3 protein: CASSYSSGAGETQYF
CDR3 DNA: TGTGCCAGCAGTTACTCCTCCGGGGCGGGGGAGACCCAGTACTTC

D gene: .
J gene: TRBJ2-2
V gene: TRBV5-1
clone size: many
CDR3 protein: CASSLGHSTGELFF
CDR3 DNA: TGCGCCAGCAGCTTAGGACACTCCACCGGGGAGCTGTTTTTT

D gene: TRBD1
J gene: TRBJ1-4
V gene: TRBV14
clone size: many
CDR3 protein: CASSTGQFNEKLFF
CDR3 DNA: TGTGCCAGCAGCACGGGACAGTTTAATGAAAAACTGTTTTTT

D gene: TRBD1
J gene: TRBJ2-1
V gene: TRBV7-2
clone size: many
CDR3 protein: CASSPWDRGGDEQFF
CDR3 DNA: TGTGCCAGCAGCCCCTGGGACAGGGGAGGTGATGAGCAGTTCTTC

D gene: .
J gene: TRBJ1-2
V gene: TRBV9
clone size: few
CDR3 protein: CASSVDSRGYNRYGYTF
CDR3 DNA: TGTGCCAGCAGCGTAGACTCCAGGGGATATAACCGCTATGGCTACACCTTC

D gene: TRBD1
J gene: TRBJ1-2
V gene: TRBV6-5
clone size: many
CDR3 protein: CASSRTGGVYGYTF
CDR3 DNA: TGTGCCAGCTCCCGGACAGGGGGCGTCTATGGCTACACCTTC

D gene: .
J gene: TRBJ2-3
V gene: TRBV20-1
clone size: many
CDR3 protein: CSATLLDTQYF
CDR3 DNA: TGCAGTGCTACTTTATTGGATACGCAGTATTTT

D gene: TRBD2
J gene: TRBJ2-2
V gene: TRBV18
clone size: many
CDR3 protein: CASSPSTSFDTGELFF
CDR3 DNA: TGTGCCAGCTCACCATCGACTAGCTTCGACACCGGGGAGCTGTTTTTT

D gene: TRBD2
J gene: TRBJ2-7
V gene: TRBV28
clone size: many
CDR3 protein: CASSLLGLRTSGEQYF
CDR3 DNA: TGTGCCAGCAGTTTACTGGGACTGAGGACTAGCGGCGAGCAGTACTTC

D gene: .
J gene: TRBJ1-5
V gene: TRBV27
clone size: many
CDR3 protein: CASSLSPGENILPGNQPQHF
CDR3 DNA: TGTGCCAGCAGTTTATCACCAGGGGAGAATATACTCCCCGGCAATCAGCCCCAGCATTTT

D gene: .
J gene: TRBJ2-3
V gene: TRBV7-3
clone size: many
CDR3 protein: CASSLEAGASTDTQYF
CDR3 DNA: TGTGCCAGCAGCTTAGAGGCGGGGGCGAGCACAGATACGCAGTATTTT

D gene: .
J gene: TRBJ2-7
V gene: TRBV5-6
clone size: many
CDR3 protein: CASSLGTWPYEQYF
CDR3 DNA: TGTGCCAGCAGCTTGGGGACTTGGCCCTACGAGCAGTACTTC

D gene: .
J gene: TRBJ1-1
V gene: TRBV7-3
clone size: many
CDR3 protein: CASSLLRRFRDTEAFF
CDR3 DNA: TGTGCCAGCAGCCTTTTGAGACGGTTCAGGGACACTGAAGCTTTCTTT

D gene: TRBD1
J gene: TRBJ1-5
V gene: TRBV7-2
clone size: many
CDR3 protein: CASSLVGQGMGQPQHF
CDR3 DNA: TGTGCCAGCAGCTTAGTAGGACAGGGGATGGGTCAGCCCCAGCATTTT

D gene: TRBD1
J gene: TRBJ1-2
V gene: TRBV28
clone size: many
CDR3 protein: CASSDPARDREGYTF
CDR3 DNA: TGTGCCAGCAGTGACCCGGCCCGGGACAGGGAAGGCTACACCTTC

D gene: .
J gene: TRBJ2-2
V gene: TRBV15
clone size: many
CDR3 protein: CATRLGGNTGELFF
CDR3 DNA: TGTGCCACCCGATTGGGGGGGAACACCGGGGAGCTGTTTTTT

D gene: .
J gene: TRBJ2-7
V gene: TRBV13
clone size: many
CDR3 protein: CASSLYGTYEQYF
CDR3 DNA: TGTGCCAGCAGCTTATACGGGACCTACGAGCAGTACTTC

D gene: .
J gene: TRBJ2-7
V gene: TRBV5-6
clone size: many
CDR3 protein: CASGGDEQYF
CDR3 DNA: TGTGCCAGCGGCGGGGACGAGCAGTACTTC

D gene: .
J gene: TRBJ2-7
V gene: TRBV6-4
clone size: many
CDR3 protein: CASQTPTLPLSSGQYF
CDR3 DNA: TGTGCCAGCCAAACCCCGACATTACCCCTCTCGAGCGGGCAGTACTTC

D gene: TRBD2
J gene: TRBJ2-3
V gene: TRBV28
clone size: many
CDR3 protein: CASSLGTGLAGFSTDTQYF
CDR3 DNA: TGTGCCAGCAGTTTGGGCACGGGACTAGCGGGATTTAGCACAGATACGCAGTATTTT

D gene: TRBD1
J gene: TRBJ2-7
V gene: TRBV7-2
clone size: many
CDR3 protein: CASSPGAFGQGSYEQYF
CDR3 DNA: TGTGCCAGCAGCCCGGGTGCGTTCGGACAGGGGAGCTACGAGCAGTACTTC

D gene: .
J gene: TRBJ1-1
V gene: TRBV6-5
clone size: many
CDR3 protein: CASIGRGDTEAFF
CDR3 DNA: TGTGCCAGCATTGGGAGGGGGGACACTGAAGCTTTCTTT